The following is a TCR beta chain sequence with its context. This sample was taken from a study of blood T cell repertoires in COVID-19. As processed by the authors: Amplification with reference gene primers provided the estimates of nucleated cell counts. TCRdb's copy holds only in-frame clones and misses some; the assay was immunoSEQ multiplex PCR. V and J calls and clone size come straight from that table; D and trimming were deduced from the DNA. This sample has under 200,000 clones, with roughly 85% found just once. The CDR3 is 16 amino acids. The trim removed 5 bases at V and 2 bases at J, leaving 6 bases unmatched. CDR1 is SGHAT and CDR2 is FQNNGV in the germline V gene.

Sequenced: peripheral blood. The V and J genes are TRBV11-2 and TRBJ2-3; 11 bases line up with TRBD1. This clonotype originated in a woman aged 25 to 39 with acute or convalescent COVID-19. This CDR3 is CASSLLGQGATDTQYF. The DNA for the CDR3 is TGTGCCAGCAGCCTACTAGGACAGGGGGCCACAGATACGCAGTATTTT.